The next 9 T cell receptor beta chains were all read from a single sample in a study of spatial heterogeneity in lung cancer. Time point noted: sample taken at primary tumor resection. Whole RNA, isolated from tumor, nontumor lung or frozen PBMC, was sequenced without prior sorting. TCRdb reanalysed the 5' RACE reads using MiXCR and keeps one entry per CDR3 protein. The repertoire holds tens of thousands of distinct CDR3 sequences, with roughly 8% as singletons. The input for sequencing was PBMCs, taken at surgery. All receptors come from a male donor with early-stage non-small cell lung cancer.

This clonotype came up many times. The chain uses TRBV29-1 and TRBJ2-3, with a weak D call TRBD2 (6 bases). Germline CDR1 and CDR2: SQVTM and ANQGSEA. The CDR3 is 15 residues long. The ends were cut back, 2 bases at V and 2 bases at J, with 14 bases in the middle. For the CDR3, the DNA is TGCAGCGTTGAACAGTGGGAGGTGAACACAGATACGCAGTATTTT. It translates to CSVEQWEVNTDTQYF.

Comment on this clonotype: A much larger clone lies one base from this, so it may be a read error. The rearrangement links TRBV11-2 to TRBJ1-1; unclear D gene. Trimming cost V 3 bases and J 4 bases, with 9 bases left between them. CDR1 and CDR2 from the germline V gene are SGHAT and FQNNGV. CDR3 length: 13 amino acids. The CDR3 region is CASSFVEGTEAFF. CDR3 coding DNA: TGTGCCAGCAGCTTTGTGGAGGGCACTGAAGCTTTCTTT.

This clonotype was picked up many times. The chain combines TRBV6-5 with TRBJ2-1; no reliable D call. The CDR3 is made up of 15 amino acids. Germline CDR1 MNHEY, CDR2 SVGAGI. Deletions cut 7 bases from V and 0 bases from J, with 13 bases between. The CDR3 loop reads CASNPDWSSYNEQFF. In nucleotides, the CDR3 is TGTGCCAGCAACCCTGACTGGAGCTCCTACAATGAGCAGTTCTTC.

This clonotype was counted many times. The rearrangement uses TRBV7-3 and TRBJ2-2, with D possibly being TRBD2 (5 bases). This CDR3 region has 15 residues. Trimming removed 5 bases at V and 4 bases at J, with 14 bases between. Germline CDR1 reads SGHTA; CDR2 reads FQGTGA. This CDR3 reads CASSTSGRGTGELFF. The CDR3, as DNA: TGTGCCAGCAGCACCTCGGGTCGGGGCACCGGGGAGCTGTTTTTT.

This clonotype appeared many times. The gene calls are TRBV7-9 and TRBJ1-6; D is unresolved. Germline V gene data show CDR1 as SEHNR and CDR2 as FQNEAQ (reference sequence). The CDR3 has 12 amino acids. Trimming pared 1 base from V and 6 bases from J, leaving 1 base between. Here the CDR3 reads CASSLVNSPLHF. Written as DNA, the CDR3 is TGTGCCAGCAGCTTAGTTAATTCACCCCTCCACTTT.

This clonotype was seen a few times. This chain joins TRBV6-5 and TRBJ2-7; D may be TRBD1 (6 bases). The germline CDR1 and CDR2 sequences are MNHEY and SVGAGI. With 0 bases removed from V and 6 bases from J, the gap between germline ends came to 18 bases. The CDR3 contains 16 residues. CDR3: CASSYSWSTGSSEQYF. The CDR3 DNA follows: TGTGCCAGCAGTTACTCGTGGTCGACAGGCTCATCCGAGCAGTACTTC.

This clonotype has at least ten counts. The rearrangement joins TRBV5-6 to TRBJ2-3; 12 nucleotides align to TRBD1. Losses at the gene ends were 0 bases for V and 4 bases for J; bases not matched to a gene: 3. This CDR3 has 16 amino acids. Germline loops: CDR1 SGHDT, CDR2 YYEEEE. This CDR3 reads CASSLGDRGQSDTQYF. CDR3 sequence (DNA): TGTGCCAGCAGCTTGGGGGACAGGGGGCAATCAGATACGCAGTATTTT.

This clonotype was found many times. The genes are TRBV5-1 and TRBJ1-1; tentatively, D is TRBD1 (5 bases). Germline V gene data show CDR1 as SGHRS and CDR2 as YFSETQ. The CDR3 covers 14 residues. Trimming removed 3 bases at V and 0 bases at J, with 9 bases between. The CDR3 loop reads CASSSTGLNTEAFF. The CDR3 DNA follows: TGCGCCAGCAGCTCCACAGGTTTGAACACTGAAGCTTTCTTT. Using reference TRBV5-1 and TRBJ1-1 for the parts outside the CDR3, the full variable domain is KAGVTQTPRYLIKTRGQQVTLSCSPISGHRSVSWYQQTPGQGLQFLFEYFSETQRNKGNFPGRFSGRQFSNSRSEMNVSTLELGDSALYLCASSSTGLNTEAFFGQGTRLTVV.

The gene calls are TRBV6-5 and TRBJ1-3; 7 bases match TRBD1. CDR1 and CDR2 from the germline V gene are MNHEY and SVGAGI. This CDR3 comprises 15 residues. The V gene end was trimmed by 0 bases and the J gene end by 4 bases; junction bases not matched to a gene: 3. CDR3 bases: TGTGCCAGCAGTTACTCGACAGGGATAGGAAACACCATATATTTT. It encodes CASSYSTGIGNTIYF.